This TCR beta chain was sequenced in a study of T cell responses to AZD1222 COVID-19 vaccine. Study-wide points: No day 14 peak samples; only post-peak repertoires were characterized. Donors, mostly white British, included more females; clonal diversity was possibly underestimated. Regions 160-218 and 743-854 dominated among vaccine-associated CD4 TCRs spanning spike. Following two doses of AZD1222, Spike-specific TCR breadth and depth rose.

Using immunoSEQ multiplex PCR, the repertoire was profiled, and TCRdb retains in-frame clones only, with some absent. This sample yields tens of thousands of clones, of which around 80% are seen a single time; around 48% belongs to the top ten. In regard to this clone: What it recognizes is unknown.

V was pared by 2 bases and J by 3 bases, with 8 bases between. The CDR3 runs 14 residues. Germline CDR1 is MNHEY and CDR2 is SVGAGI. This receptor was identified in an adult who received the AZD1222 COVID-19 vaccine. The rearrangement uses TRBV6-5 and TRBJ1-5, with no clear D. The sequencing used peripheral blood, collected 28 days after the second AZD1222 dose. The CDR3 is CASSYRGINQPQHF. The CDR3 DNA is TGTGCCAGCAGTTACCGGGGAATCAATCAGCCCCAGCATTTT.